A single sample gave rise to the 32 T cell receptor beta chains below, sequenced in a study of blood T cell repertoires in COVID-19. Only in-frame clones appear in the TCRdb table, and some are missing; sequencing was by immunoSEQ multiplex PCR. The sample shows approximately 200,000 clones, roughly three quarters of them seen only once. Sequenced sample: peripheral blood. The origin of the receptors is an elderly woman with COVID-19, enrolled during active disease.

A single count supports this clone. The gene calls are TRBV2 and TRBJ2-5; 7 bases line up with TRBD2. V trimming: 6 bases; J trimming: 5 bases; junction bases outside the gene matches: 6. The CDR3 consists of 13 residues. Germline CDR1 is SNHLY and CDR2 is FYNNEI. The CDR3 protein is CASRHVGGETQYF. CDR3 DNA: TGTGCCAGCAGGCATGTGGGGGGGGAGACCCAGTACTTC.

The CDR3 region has the DNA TGTGCCAGCAGCTCGGGGATGGGCGGCAATCAGCCCCAGCATTTT. Residues: CASSSGMGGNQPQHF. The chain links TRBV7-2 to TRBJ1-5, with D uncertain. CDR3 length equals 15 residues. Germline assignment: CDR1 SGHTA and CDR2 FQGNSA. The V gene lost 4 bases and the J gene lost 2 bases, with 12 bases spanning the gap.

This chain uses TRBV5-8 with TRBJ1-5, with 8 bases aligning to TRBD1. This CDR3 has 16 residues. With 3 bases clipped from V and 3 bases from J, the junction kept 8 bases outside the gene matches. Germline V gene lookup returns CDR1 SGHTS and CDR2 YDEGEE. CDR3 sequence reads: CASSSTDRGTNQPQHF. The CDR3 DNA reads TGTGCCAGCAGCTCGACCGACAGGGGCACCAATCAGCCCCAGCATTTT.

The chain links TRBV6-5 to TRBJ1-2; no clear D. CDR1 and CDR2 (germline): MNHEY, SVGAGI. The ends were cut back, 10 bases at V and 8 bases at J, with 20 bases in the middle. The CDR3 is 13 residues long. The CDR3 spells CATLPGSGKGYTF. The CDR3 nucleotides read TGTGCCACCCTTCCGGGGTCAGGAAAGGGCTACACCTTC.

In DNA form, the CDR3 reads TGTGCCAGCAGTACTTCTTCACAGCCTCCCCTCCACTTT. Protein sequence: CASSTSSQPPLHF. The rearrangement links TRBV27 to TRBJ1-6; D unresolved. V was pared by 5 bases and J by 13 bases, with 15 bases between. Germline values: CDR1 MNHEY, CDR2 SMNVEV (reference sequence). The CDR3 extends over 13 amino acids.

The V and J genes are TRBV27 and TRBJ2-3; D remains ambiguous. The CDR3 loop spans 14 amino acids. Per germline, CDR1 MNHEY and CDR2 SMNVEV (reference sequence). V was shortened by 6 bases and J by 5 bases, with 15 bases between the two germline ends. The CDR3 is CASSPNPPGDTQYF. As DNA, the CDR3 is TGTGCCAGCAGCCCGAATCCTCCGGGAGATACGCAGTATTTT.

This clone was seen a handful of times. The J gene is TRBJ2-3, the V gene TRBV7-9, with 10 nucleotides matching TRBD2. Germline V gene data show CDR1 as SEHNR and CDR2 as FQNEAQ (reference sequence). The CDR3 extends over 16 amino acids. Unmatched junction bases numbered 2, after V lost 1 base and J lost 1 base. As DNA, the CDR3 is TGTGCCAGCAGCTTAGGGCTAGCGGGGGGCACAGATACGCAGTATTTT. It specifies CASSLGLAGGTDTQYF. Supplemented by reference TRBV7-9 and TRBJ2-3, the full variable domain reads DTGVSQNPRHKITKRGQNVTFRCDPISEHNRLYWYRQTLGQGPEFLTYFQNEAQLEKSRLLSDRFSAERPKGSFSTLEIQRTEQGDSAMYLCASSLGLAGGTDTQYFGPGTRLTVL.

This chain's CDR3 is CASSYGQSAPYGYTF. DNA for the CDR3: TGTGCCAGCAGTTATGGGCAATCAGCCCCCTATGGCTACACCTTC. The rearrangement uses TRBV6-2 or TRBV6-3 and TRBJ1-2; D remains unclear. With 3 bases removed from V and 4 bases from J, the gap between germline ends came to 15 bases. The germline CDR1 and CDR2 sequences are MNHEY and SVGEGT. CDR3 length: 15 amino acids.

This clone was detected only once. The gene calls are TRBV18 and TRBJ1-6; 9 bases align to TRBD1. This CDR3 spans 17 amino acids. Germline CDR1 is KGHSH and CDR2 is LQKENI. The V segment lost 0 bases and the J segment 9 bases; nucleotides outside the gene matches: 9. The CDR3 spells CASSPPLYGTGSSPLHF. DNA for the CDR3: TGTGCCAGCTCACCACCTCTTTACGGGACAGGGAGTTCACCCCTCCACTTT.

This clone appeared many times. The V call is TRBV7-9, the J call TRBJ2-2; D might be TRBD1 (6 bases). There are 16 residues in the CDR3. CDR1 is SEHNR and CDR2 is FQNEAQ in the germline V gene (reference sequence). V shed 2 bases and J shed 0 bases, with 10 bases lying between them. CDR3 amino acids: CASSLMGHPNTGELFF. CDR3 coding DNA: TGTGCCAGCAGCTTAATGGGACATCCGAACACCGGGGAGCTGTTTTTT. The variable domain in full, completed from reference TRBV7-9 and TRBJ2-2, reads DTGVSQNPRHKITKRGQNVTFRCDPISEHNRLYWYRQTLGQGPEFLTYFQNEAQLEKSRLLSDRFSAERPKGSFSTLEIQRTEQGDSAMYLCASSLMGHPNTGELFFGEGSRLTVL.

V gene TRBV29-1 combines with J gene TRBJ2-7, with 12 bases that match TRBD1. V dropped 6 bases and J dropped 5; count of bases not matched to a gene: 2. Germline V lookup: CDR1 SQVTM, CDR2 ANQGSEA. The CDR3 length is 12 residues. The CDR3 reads CSVGTGGDEQYF. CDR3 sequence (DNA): TGCAGCGTAGGGACAGGGGGCGACGAGCAGTACTTC.

The CDR3 DNA reads as TGTGCCAGCTCTGGGACAGGGAACACCGGGGAGCTGTTTTTT. Its protein is CASSGTGNTGELFF. J is TRBJ2-2 and V is TRBV18; TRBD1 matches 8 bases. V dropped 6 bases and J dropped 1; count of bases not matched to a gene: 1. CDR3 length equals 14 residues. Germline-derived CDR1 and CDR2 are KGHSH and LQKENI.

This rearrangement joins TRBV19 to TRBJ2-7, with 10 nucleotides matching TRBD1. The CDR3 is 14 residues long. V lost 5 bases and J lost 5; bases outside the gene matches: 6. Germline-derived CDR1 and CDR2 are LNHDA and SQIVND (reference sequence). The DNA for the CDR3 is TGTGCCAGTAGTTTGGACAGGGGGTTTAACGAGCAGTACTTC. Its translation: CASSLDRGFNEQYF. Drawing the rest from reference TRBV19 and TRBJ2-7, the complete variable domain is DGGITQSPKYLFRKEGQNVTLSCEQNLNHDAMYWYRQDPGQGLRLIYYSQIVNDFQKGDIAEGYSVSREKKESFPLTVTSAQKNPTAFYLCASSLDRGFNEQYFGPGTRLTVT.

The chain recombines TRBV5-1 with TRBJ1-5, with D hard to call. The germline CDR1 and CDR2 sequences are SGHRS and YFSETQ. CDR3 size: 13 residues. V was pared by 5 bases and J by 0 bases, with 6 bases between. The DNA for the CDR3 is TGCGCCAGCAGAGCTAATAGCAATCAGCCCCAGCATTTT. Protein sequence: CASRANSNQPQHF.

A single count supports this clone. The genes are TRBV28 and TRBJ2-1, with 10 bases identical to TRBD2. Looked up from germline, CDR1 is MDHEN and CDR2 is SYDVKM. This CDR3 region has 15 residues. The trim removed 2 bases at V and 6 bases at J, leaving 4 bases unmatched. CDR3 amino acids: CASSLLAGVLNEQFF. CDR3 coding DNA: TGTGCCAGCAGTTTACTAGCGGGAGTCCTCAATGAGCAGTTCTTC.

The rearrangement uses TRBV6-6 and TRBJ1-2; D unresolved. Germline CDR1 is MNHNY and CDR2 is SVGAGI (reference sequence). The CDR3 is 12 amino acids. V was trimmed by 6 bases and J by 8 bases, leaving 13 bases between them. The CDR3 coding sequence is TGTGCCAGCAGGATGGGAGGGTACGGCTACACCTTC. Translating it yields CASRMGGYGYTF.

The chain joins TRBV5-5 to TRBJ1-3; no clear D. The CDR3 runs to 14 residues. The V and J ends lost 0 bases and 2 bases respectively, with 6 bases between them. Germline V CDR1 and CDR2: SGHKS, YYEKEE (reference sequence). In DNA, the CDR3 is TGTGCCAGCAGCTTGGCCGGGGCTGGAAACACCATATATTTT. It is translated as CASSLAGAGNTIYF.

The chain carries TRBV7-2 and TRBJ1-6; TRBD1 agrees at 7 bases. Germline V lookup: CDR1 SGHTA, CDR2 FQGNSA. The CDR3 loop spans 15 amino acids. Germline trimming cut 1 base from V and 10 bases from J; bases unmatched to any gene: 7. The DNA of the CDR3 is TGTGCCAGCAGCTTAGACGGGACAGTAGGATCACCCCTCCACTTT. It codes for CASSLDGTVGSPLHF.

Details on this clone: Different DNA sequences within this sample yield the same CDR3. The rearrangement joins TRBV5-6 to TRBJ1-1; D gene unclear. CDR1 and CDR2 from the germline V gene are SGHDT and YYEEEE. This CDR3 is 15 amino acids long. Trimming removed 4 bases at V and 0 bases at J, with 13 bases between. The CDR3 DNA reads TGTGCCAGCAGCCCGCTTGGAGGGTTGAACACTGAAGCTTTCTTT. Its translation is CASSPLGGLNTEAFF.

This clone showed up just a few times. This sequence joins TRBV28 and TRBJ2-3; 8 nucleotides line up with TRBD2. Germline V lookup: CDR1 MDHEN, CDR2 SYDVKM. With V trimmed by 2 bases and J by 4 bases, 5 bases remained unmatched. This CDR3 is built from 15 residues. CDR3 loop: CASSLEGLGPDTQYF. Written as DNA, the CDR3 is TGTGCCAGCAGTTTAGAGGGACTAGGCCCAGATACGCAGTATTTT. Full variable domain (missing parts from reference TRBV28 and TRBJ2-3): DVKVTQSSRYLVKRTGEKVFLECVQDMDHENMFWYRQDPGLGLRLIYFSYDVKMKEKGDIPEGYSVSREKKERFSLILESASTNQTSMYLCASSLEGLGPDTQYFGPGTRLTVL.

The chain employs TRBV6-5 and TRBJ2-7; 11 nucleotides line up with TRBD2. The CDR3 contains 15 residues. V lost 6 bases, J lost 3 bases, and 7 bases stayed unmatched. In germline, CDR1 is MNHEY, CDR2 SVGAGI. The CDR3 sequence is CASSSIGTSGYEQYF. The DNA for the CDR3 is TGTGCCAGCAGCTCCATTGGGACTAGCGGCTACGAGCAGTACTTC.

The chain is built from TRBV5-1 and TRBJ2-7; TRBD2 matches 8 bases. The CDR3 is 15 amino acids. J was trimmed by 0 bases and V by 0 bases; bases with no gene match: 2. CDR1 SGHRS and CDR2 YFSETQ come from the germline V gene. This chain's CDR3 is CASSLAGGLSYEQYF. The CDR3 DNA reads TGCGCCAGCAGCTTGGCGGGAGGGCTCTCCTACGAGCAGTACTTC.

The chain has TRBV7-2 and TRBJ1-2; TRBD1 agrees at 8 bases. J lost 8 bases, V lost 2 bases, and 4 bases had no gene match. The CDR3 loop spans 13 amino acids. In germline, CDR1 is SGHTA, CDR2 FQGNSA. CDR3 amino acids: CASSLQGARGYTF. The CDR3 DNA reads TGTGCCAGCAGCTTACAGGGGGCGCGCGGCTACACCTTC.

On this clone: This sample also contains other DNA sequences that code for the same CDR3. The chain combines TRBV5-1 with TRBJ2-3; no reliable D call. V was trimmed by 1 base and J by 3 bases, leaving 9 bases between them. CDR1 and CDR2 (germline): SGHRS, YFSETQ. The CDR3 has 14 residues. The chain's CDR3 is CASSLSGGTDTQYF. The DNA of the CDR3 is TGCGCCAGCAGCTTGTCGGGTGGAACAGATACGCAGTATTTT.

DNA for the CDR3: TGTGCCAGCAGCTTGGCAGCAGGGCGTGCTAACGAGCAGTACTTC. Its protein is CASSLAAGRANEQYF. The rearrangement joins TRBV5-4 to TRBJ2-7; TRBD1 is a possible D gene (5 bases). Between the trimmed V and J ends, which lost 0 bases and 5 bases, there was a span of 15 bases. Germline CDR1 and CDR2: SGHNT and YYREEE (reference sequence). CDR3 length: 15 amino acids.

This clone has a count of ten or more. The CDR3 sequence: CASSLDLSGNTIYF. For the CDR3, the DNA is TGCGCCAGCAGCTTGGATCTCTCTGGAAACACCATATATTTT. The chain carries TRBV5-1 and TRBJ1-3, with D unresolved. There are 14 residues in the CDR3. Trimming removed 0 bases from V and 0 bases from J, with 4 bases in between. CDR1 is SGHRS and CDR2 is YFSETQ in the germline V gene.

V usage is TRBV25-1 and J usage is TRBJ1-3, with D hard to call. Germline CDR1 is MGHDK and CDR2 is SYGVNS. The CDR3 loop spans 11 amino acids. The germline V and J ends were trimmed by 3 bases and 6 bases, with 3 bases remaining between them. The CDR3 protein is CASSEANTIYF. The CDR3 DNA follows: TGTGCCAGCAGTGAGGCAAACACCATATATTTT.

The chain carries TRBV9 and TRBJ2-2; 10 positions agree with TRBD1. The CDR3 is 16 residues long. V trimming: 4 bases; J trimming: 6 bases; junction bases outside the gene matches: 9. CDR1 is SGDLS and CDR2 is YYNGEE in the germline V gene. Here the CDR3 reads CASSTRDRGLSGELFF. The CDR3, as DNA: TGTGCCAGCAGCACCCGGGACAGGGGTTTATCCGGGGAGCTGTTTTTT. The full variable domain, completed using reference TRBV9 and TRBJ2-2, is DSGVTQTPKHLITATGQRVTLRCSPRSGDLSVYWYQQSLDQGLQFLIQYYNGEERAKGNILERFSAQQFPDLHSELNLSSLELGDSALYFCASSTRDRGLSGELFFGEGSRLTVL.

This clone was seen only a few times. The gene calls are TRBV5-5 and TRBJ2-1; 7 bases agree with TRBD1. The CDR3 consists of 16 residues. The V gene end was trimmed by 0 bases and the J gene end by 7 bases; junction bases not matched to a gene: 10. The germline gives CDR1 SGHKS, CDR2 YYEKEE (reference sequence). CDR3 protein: CASSLVEGGAGNEQFF. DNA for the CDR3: TGTGCCAGCAGCTTGGTCGAAGGGGGCGCAGGAAATGAGCAGTTCTTC.

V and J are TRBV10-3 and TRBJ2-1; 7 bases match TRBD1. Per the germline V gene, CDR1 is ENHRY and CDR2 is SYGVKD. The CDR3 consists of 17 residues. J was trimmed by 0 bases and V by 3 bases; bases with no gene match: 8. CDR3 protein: CAISDPRTGSSYNEQFF. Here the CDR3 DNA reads TGTGCCATCAGTGACCCCCGGACAGGTAGCTCCTACAATGAGCAGTTCTTC.

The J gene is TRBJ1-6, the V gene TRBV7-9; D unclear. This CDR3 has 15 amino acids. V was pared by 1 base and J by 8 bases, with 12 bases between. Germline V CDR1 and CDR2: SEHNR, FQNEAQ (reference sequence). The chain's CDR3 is CASSLGGGGHSPLHF. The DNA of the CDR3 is TGTGCCAGCAGCTTAGGAGGAGGAGGGCATTCACCCCTCCACTTT.

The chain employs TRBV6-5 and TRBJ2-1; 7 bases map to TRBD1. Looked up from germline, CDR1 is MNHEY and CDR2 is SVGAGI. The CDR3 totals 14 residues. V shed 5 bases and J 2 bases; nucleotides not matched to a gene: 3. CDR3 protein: CASSLTGAYNEQFF. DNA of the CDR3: TGTGCCAGCAGTCTTACAGGGGCCTACAATGAGCAGTTCTTC.